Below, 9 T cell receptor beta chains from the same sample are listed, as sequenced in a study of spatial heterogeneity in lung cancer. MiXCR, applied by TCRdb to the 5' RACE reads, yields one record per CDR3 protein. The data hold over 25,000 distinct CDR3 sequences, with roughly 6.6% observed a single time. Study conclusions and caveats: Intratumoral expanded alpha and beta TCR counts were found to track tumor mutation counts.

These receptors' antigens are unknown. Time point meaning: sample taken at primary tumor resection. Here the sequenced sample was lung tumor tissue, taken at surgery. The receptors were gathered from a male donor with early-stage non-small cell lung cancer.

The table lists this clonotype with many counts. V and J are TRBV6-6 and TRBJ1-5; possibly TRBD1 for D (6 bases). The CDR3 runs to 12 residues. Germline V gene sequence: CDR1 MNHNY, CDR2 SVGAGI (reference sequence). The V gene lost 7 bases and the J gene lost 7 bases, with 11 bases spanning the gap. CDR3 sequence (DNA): TGTGCCAGCAATGGGGGGCAACAGCCCCAGCATTTT. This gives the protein CASNGGQQPQHF.

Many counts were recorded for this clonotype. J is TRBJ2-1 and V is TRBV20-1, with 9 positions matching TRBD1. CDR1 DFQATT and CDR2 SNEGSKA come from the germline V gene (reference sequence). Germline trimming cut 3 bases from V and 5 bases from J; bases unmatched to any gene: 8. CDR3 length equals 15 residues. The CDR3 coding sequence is TGCAGTGCTAGCGCTCTGGACAGGGGTAACAATGAGCAGTTCTTC. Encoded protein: CSASALDRGNNEQFF.

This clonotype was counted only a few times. CDR3 DNA: TGCAGTGCTTGTCCGGGACATGTAGCGCAGTATTTT. Translation gives CSACPGHVAQYF. The chain uses TRBV20-1 and TRBJ2-3; D perhaps matches TRBD1 (6 bases). V lost 5 bases to trimming and J lost 10 bases, with 16 bases between them. Germline lookup yields CDR1 DFQATT and CDR2 SNEGSKA (reference sequence). The CDR3 is 12 residues long.

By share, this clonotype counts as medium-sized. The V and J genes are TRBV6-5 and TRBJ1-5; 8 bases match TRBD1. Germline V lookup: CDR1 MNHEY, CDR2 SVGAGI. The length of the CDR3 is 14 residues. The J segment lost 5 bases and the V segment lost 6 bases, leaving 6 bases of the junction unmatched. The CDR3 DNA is TGTGCCAGCAGGCCACAGGGGGGCGATCAGCCCCAGCATTTT. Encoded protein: CASRPQGGDQPQHF.

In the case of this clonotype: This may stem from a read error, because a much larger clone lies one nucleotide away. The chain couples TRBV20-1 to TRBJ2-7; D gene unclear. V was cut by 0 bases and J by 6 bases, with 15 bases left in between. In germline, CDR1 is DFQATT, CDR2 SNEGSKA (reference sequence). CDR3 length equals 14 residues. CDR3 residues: CSARDPSFQCEQYF. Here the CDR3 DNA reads TGCAGTGCTAGAGATCCGAGCTTCCAGTGCGAGCAGTACTTC.

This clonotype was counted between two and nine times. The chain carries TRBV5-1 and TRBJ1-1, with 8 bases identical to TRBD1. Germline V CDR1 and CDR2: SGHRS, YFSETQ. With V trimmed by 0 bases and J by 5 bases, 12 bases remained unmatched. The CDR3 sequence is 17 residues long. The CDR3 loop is CASSLGQGASGGTEAFF. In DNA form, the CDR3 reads TGCGCCAGCAGCTTGGGGCAGGGGGCGAGTGGCGGTACTGAAGCTTTCTTT.

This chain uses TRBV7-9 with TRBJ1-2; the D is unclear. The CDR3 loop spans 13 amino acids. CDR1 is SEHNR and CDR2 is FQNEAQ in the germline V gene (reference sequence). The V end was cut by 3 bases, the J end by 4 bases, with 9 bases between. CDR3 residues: CASSFTTSYGYTF. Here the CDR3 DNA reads TGTGCCAGCAGCTTCACGACGTCCTATGGCTACACCTTC.

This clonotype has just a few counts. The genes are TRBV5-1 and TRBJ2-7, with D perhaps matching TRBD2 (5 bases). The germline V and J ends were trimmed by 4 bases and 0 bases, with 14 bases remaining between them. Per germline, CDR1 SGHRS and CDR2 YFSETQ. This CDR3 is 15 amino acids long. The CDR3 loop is CASSPLEGSSYEQYF. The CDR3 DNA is TGCGCCAGCAGCCCCCTCGAGGGCAGCTCCTACGAGCAGTACTTC.

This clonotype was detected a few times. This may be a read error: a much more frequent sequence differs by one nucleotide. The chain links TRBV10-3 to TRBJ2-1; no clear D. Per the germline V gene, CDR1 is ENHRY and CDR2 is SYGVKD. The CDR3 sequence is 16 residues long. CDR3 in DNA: TGTGTCATCAGTGACCTCCTAGTCCATCATAACAATGAGCAGTTCTTC. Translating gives CVISDLLVHHNNEQFF.